One TCR beta chain is described in this entry. CDR1 and CDR2 (germline): MNHEY, SVGAGI. The CDR3 loop spans 15 amino acids. Trimming left V 0 bases short and J 0 bases short, with 8 bases between. In the authors' methods: Amplification with reference gene primers provided the estimates of nucleated cell counts. Libraries were prepared by immunoSEQ multiplex PCR; TCRdb keeps only in-frame clonotypes and omits some of them. V and J calls and clone size are given by that table; D and trimming were obtained from the DNA. The table shows about 160,000 clones, with about 83% occurring only once. This entry comes from a study of blood T cell repertoires in COVID-19. Study background: Collection of acute and convalescent COVID-19 samples took place in the United States, Italy and Spain. In each case, the material was cDNA or gDNA derived from T cells, B-cell-depleted T cells, or PBMCs.

This clonotype was obtained from a woman at least 80 years old with acute or convalescent COVID-19. The sequenced sample was peripheral blood. The rearrangement uses TRBV6-5 and TRBJ1-2; D ambiguous. CDR3 residues: CASSYSVIANYGYTF. In nucleotides, the CDR3 is TGTGCCAGCAGTTACTCAGTAATAGCTAACTATGGCTACACCTTC.